This TCR beta chain stems from a study of early stage breast cancer tumors. The trim removed 4 bases at V and 3 bases at J, leaving 4 bases unmatched. Germline V gene sequence: CDR1 SGHRS, CDR2 YFSETQ. CDR3 length equals 14 residues. In regard to this clone: Its target is not known.

Method: immunoSEQ multiplex PCR; TCRdb's copy keeps in-frame clones and lacks some. The sample holds tens of thousands of clones, roughly 69% seen once. Study conclusions and caveats: Most shared enriched TCRB sequences were commonly generated ones.

The clonotype was recovered from a person aged 50-59 years with breast cancer. Sequencing was carried out using blood. The rearrangement links TRBV5-1 to TRBJ2-5, with TRBD1 identical over 9 bases. The DNA for the CDR3 is TGCGCCAGCAGCATGGGACAGGGAGAAGAGACCCAGTACTTC. This encodes CASSMGQGEETQYF. Filled out from reference TRBV5-1 and TRBJ2-5, the complete variable domain reads KAGVTQTPRYLIKTRGQQVTLSCSPISGHRSVSWYQQTPGQGLQFLFEYFSETQRNKGNFPGRFSGRQFSNSRSEMNVSTLELGDSALYLCASSMGQGEETQYFGPGTRLLVL.